Below are 14 T cell receptor beta chains sequenced from a single sample in a study of identical twins. TCRdb ran MiXCR on the 5' RACE reads and lists one entry per CDR3 protein. The data show about 450,000 distinct CDR3 sequences, with 18% seen just once and 12% held by the top ten. The specimen was naive T cells sorted from blood. The receptors were gathered from a man over 45 in good health.

At least ten counts were recorded for this clonotype. The gene calls are TRBV4-1 and TRBJ1-1; 10 nucleotides align to TRBD1. Germline values: CDR1 MGHRA, CDR2 YSYEKL. V shed 3 bases, J shed 1 base, and the junction held 2 bases outside the gene matches. The CDR3 totals 15 residues. The CDR3 sequence is CASSQRDRGNTEAFF. For the CDR3, the DNA is TGCGCCAGCAGCCAGAGGGACAGGGGGAACACTGAAGCTTTCTTT.

In this sample, this clonotype turned up a few times. This chain uses TRBV20-1 with TRBJ2-3; D remains unclear. V was trimmed by 3 bases and J by 2 bases, leaving 15 bases between them. Germline V gene lookup returns CDR1 DFQATT and CDR2 SNEGSKA (reference sequence). The CDR3 is 15 residues long. As DNA, the CDR3 is TGCAGTGCTAGCCCCACGGGCAGCCTCACAGATACGCAGTATTTT. Translating it yields CSASPTGSLTDTQYF.

This clonotype was observed a handful of times. The V and J genes are TRBV7-2 and TRBJ2-7, with TRBD2 matching 7 bases. Germline-derived CDR1 and CDR2 are SGHTA and FQGNSA. V was clipped by 2 bases and J by 3 bases; unmatched bases: 7. The CDR3 spans 15 residues. CDR3 DNA: TGTGCCAGCAGCTTAAGTAGCGGGTTGTACTACGAGCAGTACTTC. Amino acids: CASSLSSGLYYEQYF. Supplemented by reference TRBV7-2 and TRBJ2-7, the full variable domain reads GAGVSQSPSNKVTEKGKDVELRCDPISGHTALYWYRQSLGQGLEFLIYFQGNSAPDKSGLPSDRFSAERTGGSVSTLTIQRTQQEDSAVYLCASSLSSGLYYEQYFGPGTRLTVT.

In its sample, this clonotype was seen a few times. V and J are TRBV20-1 and TRBJ2-2; D gene unclear. Germline CDR1 reads DFQATT; CDR2 reads SNEGSKA (reference sequence). The CDR3 is 14 amino acids. Trimming shortened V by 1 base and J by 0 bases, and 6 bases separated the two germline ends. The DNA of the CDR3 is TGCAGTGCTAGAGGTCTTTCGAACACCGGGGAGCTGTTTTTT. Translating it yields CSARGLSNTGELFF.

The rearrangement joins TRBV11-3 to TRBJ2-3; no firm D call. V was pared by 6 bases and J by 4 bases, with 8 bases between. The CDR3 is 12 amino acids. CDR1 is SGHNT and CDR2 is YENEEA in the germline V gene. The CDR3 loop is CASSVGSDTQYF. CDR3 DNA: TGTGCCAGCAGTGTGGGTTCAGATACGCAGTATTTT.

V is TRBV10-3 and J is TRBJ2-7; 7 bases match TRBD2. The V gene end was trimmed by 7 bases and the J gene end by 0 bases; junction bases not matched to a gene: 12. Germline V gene data show CDR1 as ENHRY and CDR2 as SYGVKD. The CDR3 contains 16 residues. The DNA for the CDR3 is TGTGCCATCATGAGGGGCCTAGCGGACGGCTCCTACGAGCAGTACTTC. Its translation: CAIMRGLADGSYEQYF.

The chain recombines TRBV28 with TRBJ1-5, with TRBD1 matching over 8 bases. Germline lookup yields CDR1 MDHEN and CDR2 SYDVKM. With 6 bases clipped from V and 7 bases from J, the junction kept 11 bases outside the gene matches. CDR3 size: 15 residues. In nucleotides, the CDR3 is TGTGCCAGCAGCCCCAGGGGGCGAGGGGGCCAGCCCCAGCATTTT. This codes for CASSPRGRGGQPQHF.

The genes are TRBV20-1 and TRBJ2-3, with a tentative D call TRBD2 (7 bases). In germline, CDR1 is DFQATT, CDR2 SNEGSKA (reference sequence). The germline V and J ends were trimmed by 0 bases and 0 bases, with 16 bases remaining between them. There are 17 residues in the CDR3. CDR3 residues: CSAREGGRVSSTDTQYF. The DNA for the CDR3 is TGCAGTGCTAGAGAGGGGGGGCGGGTATCTAGCACAGATACGCAGTATTTT.

This chain uses TRBV7-9 with TRBJ2-3, with 10 bases that match TRBD2. Germline V gene data show CDR1 as SEHNR and CDR2 as FQNEAQ (reference sequence). The ends lost 2 bases at V and 0 bases at J; junction bases unmatched: 2. This CDR3 has 16 amino acids. CDR3 DNA sequence: TGTGCCAGCAGCTTAAAGACTAGCGGGAGCACAGATACGCAGTATTTT. This encodes CASSLKTSGSTDTQYF.

This clonotype came up a few times. The chain employs TRBV15 and TRBJ2-4; perhaps D is TRBD1 or TRBD2 (5 bases each). The germline CDR1 and CDR2 sequences are LNHNV and YYDKDF (reference sequence). Trimming cost V 8 bases and J 1 base, with 12 bases left between them. This CDR3 is built from 14 residues. CDR3 sequence reads: CATGNRDAKNIQYF. For the CDR3, the DNA is TGTGCCACCGGGAACCGGGACGCCAAAAACATTCAGTACTTC.

Comments on this clonotype: A much larger clone differs by one base, so this may be a read error. The rearrangement uses TRBV4-1 and TRBJ2-7, with unresolved D. Trimming took off 2 bases at V and 5 bases at J, with 10 bases between the two ends. The germline V gene encodes CDR1 MGHRA and CDR2 YSYEKL. This CDR3 region has 13 residues. CDR3 in amino acids: CASSQTYCDEQYF. CDR3 DNA sequence: TGCGCCAGCAGCCAAACTTATTGTGACGAGCAGTACTTC.

The sample holds a few counts of this clonotype. The J gene is TRBJ1-1, the V gene TRBV6-2 or TRBV6-3, with 10 bases identical to TRBD1. The trim removed 5 bases at V and 5 bases at J, leaving 8 bases unmatched. The CDR3 has 15 residues. Germline CDR1 reads MNHEY; CDR2 reads SVGEGT. CDR3 DNA: TGTGCCAGCAGTCGTCCCGGGACAGGGGTTACTGAAGCTTTCTTT. This encodes CASSRPGTGVTEAFF.

V is TRBV14 and J is TRBJ2-5; perhaps TRBD2 as D (5 bases). Germline V lookup: CDR1 SGHDN, CDR2 FVKESK. The CDR3 contains 14 residues. The V end lost 1 base, the J end lost 5 bases, and 11 bases lay between the germline ends. The CDR3 DNA follows: TGTGCCAGCAGCCAAGTAGGACTTTTGGAGACCCAGTACTTC. Amino acid sequence: CASSQVGLLETQYF.

The sample holds many counts of this clonotype. This chain links TRBV9 with TRBJ1-1, with D perhaps TRBD1 (5 bases). Germline loops: CDR1 SGDLS, CDR2 YYNGEE. V was pared by 3 bases and J by 3 bases, with 9 bases between. The CDR3 sequence is 13 residues long. Here the CDR3 DNA reads TGTGCCAGCAGCGCAAGAGGGGACACTGAAGCTTTCTTT. Translated: CASSARGDTEAFF.